This TCR beta chain is from a study of early T cells in non-severe SARS-CoV-2 infection. Ten or more counts support this clonotype. The germline CDR1 and CDR2 sequences are PRHDT and FYEKMQ (reference sequence). The V and J ends lost 5 bases and 2 bases, in that order; junction bases with no gene match: 5. The CDR3 consists of 15 residues. Unique molecular identifiers were attached to individual cDNA molecules. A single record per CDR3 protein comes from TCRdb applying MiXCR to the 5' RACE reads. This sample has 60,000 to 75,000 distinct CDR3 sequences; around 10% occur once, and the top ten carry 4% to 5.5%.

The V call is TRBV13, the J call TRBJ2-5; 10 bases are shared with TRBD1. Sequencing was done on a sample of whole blood. This TCR was recovered from an adult who was a healthcare worker with PCR-confirmed SARS-CoV-2 infection or an uninfected control (not recorded which). The CDR3 region has the DNA TGTGCCAGCAGCCCCGGACAGGGGGGACAAGAGACCCAGTACTTC. This gives the protein CASSPGQGGQETQYF.